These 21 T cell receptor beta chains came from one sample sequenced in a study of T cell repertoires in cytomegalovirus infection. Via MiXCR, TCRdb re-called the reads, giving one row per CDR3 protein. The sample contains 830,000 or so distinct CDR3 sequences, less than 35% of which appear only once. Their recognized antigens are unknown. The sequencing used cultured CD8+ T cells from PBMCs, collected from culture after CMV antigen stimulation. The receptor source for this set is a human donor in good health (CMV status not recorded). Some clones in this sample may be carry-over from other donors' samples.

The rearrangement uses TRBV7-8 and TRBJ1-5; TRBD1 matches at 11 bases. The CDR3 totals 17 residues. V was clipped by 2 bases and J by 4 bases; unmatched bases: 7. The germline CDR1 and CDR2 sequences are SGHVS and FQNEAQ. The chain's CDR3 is CASSLTGTGGYNQPQHF. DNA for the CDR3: TGTGCCAGCAGCTTAACCGGGACAGGGGGGTATAATCAGCCCCAGCATTTT.

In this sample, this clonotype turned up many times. The CDR3 protein is CASSFFRNTEAFF. CDR3 sequence (DNA): TGTGCCAGCAGTTTTTTTCGGAACACTGAAGCTTTCTTT. This chain connects TRBV12-3 or TRBV12-4 to TRBJ1-1; D not resolved. Trimming removed 3 bases at V and 1 base at J, with 6 bases between. The CDR3 is 13 residues long.

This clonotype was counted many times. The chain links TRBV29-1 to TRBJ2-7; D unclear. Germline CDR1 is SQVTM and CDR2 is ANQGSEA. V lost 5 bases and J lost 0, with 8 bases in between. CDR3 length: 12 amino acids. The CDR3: CSVRTHSYEQYF. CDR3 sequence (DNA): TGCAGCGTTCGGACCCACTCCTACGAGCAGTACTTC.

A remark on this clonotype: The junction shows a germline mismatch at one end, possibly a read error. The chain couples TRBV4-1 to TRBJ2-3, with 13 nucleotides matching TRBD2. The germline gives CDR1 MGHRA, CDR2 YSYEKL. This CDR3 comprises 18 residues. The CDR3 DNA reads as TGCGCCAGCAGCCAAGTCCCTGGGACTAGCGGGGAAGTAGATACACAGTATTTT. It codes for CASSQVPGTSGEVDTQYF.

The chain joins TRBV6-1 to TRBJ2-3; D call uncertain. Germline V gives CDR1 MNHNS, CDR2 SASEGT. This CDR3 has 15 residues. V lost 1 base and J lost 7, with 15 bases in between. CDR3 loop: CASSEGPTELNTQYF. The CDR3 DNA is TGTGCCAGCAGTGAAGGCCCCACTGAGTTGAATACGCAGTATTTT.

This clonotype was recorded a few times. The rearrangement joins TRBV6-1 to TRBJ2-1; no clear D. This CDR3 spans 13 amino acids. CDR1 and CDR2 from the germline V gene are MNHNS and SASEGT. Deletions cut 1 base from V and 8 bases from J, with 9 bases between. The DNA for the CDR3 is TGTGCCAGCAGTGAAGGCCGACCCGATGAGCAGTTCTTC. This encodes CASSEGRPDEQFF.

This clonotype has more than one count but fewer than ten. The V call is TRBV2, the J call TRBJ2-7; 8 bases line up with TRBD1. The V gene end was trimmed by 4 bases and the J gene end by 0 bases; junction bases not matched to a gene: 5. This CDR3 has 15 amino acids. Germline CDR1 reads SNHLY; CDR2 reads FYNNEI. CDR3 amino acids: CASSAGTGSSYEQYV. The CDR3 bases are TGTGCCAGCAGTGCCGGGACAGGCAGCTCCTACGAGCAGTACGTC.

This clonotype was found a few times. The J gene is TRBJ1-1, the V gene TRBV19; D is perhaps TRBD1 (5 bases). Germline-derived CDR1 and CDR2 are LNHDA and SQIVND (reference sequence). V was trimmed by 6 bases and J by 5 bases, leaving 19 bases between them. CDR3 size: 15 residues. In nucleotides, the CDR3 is TGTGCCAGTAGCTCTCACCAGGGTATGGGAACTGAAGCTTTCTTT. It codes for CASSSHQGMGTEAFF.

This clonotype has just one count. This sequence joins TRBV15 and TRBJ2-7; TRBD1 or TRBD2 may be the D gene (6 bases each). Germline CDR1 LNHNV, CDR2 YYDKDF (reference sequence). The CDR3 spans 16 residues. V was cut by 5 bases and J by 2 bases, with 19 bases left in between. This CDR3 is CATSVRGGQEAYEQYV. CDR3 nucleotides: TGTGCCACCAGCGTAAGAGGGGGGCAGGAAGCCTACGAGCAGTACGTC.

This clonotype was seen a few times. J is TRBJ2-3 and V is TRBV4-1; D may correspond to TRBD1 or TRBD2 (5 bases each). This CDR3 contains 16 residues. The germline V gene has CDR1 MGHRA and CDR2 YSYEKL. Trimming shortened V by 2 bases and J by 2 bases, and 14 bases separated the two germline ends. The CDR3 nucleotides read TGCGCCAGCAGCCAACTGGGGGTTACTTACACAGATACGCAGTATTTT. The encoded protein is CASSQLGVTYTDTQYF.

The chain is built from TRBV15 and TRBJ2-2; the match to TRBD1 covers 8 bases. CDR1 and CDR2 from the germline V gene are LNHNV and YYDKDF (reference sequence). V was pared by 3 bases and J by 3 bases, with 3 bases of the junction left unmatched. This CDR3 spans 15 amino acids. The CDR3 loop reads CATSRGQVYTGELFF. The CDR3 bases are TGTGCCACCAGCAGGGGACAGGTTTACACCGGGGAGCTGTTTTTT.

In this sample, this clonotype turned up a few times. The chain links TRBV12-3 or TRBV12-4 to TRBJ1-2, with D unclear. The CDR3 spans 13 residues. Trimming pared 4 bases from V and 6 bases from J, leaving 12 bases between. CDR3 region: CASSSGGFDGYTF. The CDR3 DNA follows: TGTGCCAGCAGTTCCGGAGGGTTCGATGGCTACACCTTC.

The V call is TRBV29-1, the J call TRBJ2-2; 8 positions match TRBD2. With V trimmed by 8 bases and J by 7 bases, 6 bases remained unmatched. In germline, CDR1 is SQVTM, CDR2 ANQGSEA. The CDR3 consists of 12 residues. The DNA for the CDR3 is TGCAGCTCCCCGGGGGGGAACGGGGAGCTGTTTTTT. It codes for CSSPGGNGELFF.

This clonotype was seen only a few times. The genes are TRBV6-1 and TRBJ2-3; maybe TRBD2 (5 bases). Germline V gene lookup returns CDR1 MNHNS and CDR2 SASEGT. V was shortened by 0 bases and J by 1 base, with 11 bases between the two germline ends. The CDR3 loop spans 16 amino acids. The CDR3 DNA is TGTGCCAGCAGTGAAGCGCGAGGGCCCGGCACAGATACGCAGTATTTT. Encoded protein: CASSEARGPGTDTQYF.

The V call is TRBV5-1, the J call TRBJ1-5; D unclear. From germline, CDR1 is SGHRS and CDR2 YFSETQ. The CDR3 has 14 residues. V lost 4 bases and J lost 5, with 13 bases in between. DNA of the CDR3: TGCGCCAGCAGCCCCACATTCGGGCATCAGCCCCAGCATTTT. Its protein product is CASSPTFGHQPQHF.

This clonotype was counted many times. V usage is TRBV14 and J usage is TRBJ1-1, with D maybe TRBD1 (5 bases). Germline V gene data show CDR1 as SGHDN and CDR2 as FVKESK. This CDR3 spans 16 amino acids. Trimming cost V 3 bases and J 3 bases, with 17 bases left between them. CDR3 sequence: CASSHQGNRLDTEAFF. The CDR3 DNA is TGTGCCAGCAGCCATCAAGGGAACAGGCTAGACACTGAAGCTTTCTTT.

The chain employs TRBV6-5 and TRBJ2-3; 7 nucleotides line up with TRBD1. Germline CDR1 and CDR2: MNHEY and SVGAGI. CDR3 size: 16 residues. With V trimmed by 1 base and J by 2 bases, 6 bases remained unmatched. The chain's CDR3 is CASSYFRQGPTDTQYF. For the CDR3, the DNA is TGTGCCAGCAGTTACTTCCGACAGGGCCCCACAGATACGCAGTATTTT.

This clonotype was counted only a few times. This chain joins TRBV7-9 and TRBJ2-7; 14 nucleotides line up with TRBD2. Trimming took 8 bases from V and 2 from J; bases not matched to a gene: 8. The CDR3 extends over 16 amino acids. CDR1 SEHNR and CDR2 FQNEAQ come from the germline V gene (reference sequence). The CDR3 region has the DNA TGTGCCAGCTGCTCCGGGACTAGCGGGGGAACCTACGAGCAGTACGTC. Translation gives CASCSGTSGGTYEQYV.

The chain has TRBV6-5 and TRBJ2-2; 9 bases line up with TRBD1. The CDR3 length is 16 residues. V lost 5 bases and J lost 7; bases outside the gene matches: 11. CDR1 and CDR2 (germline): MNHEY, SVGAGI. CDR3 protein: CASSASGTGYSGELFF. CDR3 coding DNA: TGTGCCAGCAGTGCCTCCGGGACAGGGTATAGCGGGGAGCTGTTTTTT.

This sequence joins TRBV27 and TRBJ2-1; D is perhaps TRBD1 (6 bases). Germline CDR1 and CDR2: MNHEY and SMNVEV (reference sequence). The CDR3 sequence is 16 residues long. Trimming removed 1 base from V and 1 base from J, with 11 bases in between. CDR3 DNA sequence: TGTGCCAGCAGTTTATTGACAGGAAATTCCTACAATGAGCAGTTCTTC. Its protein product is CASSLLTGNSYNEQFF.

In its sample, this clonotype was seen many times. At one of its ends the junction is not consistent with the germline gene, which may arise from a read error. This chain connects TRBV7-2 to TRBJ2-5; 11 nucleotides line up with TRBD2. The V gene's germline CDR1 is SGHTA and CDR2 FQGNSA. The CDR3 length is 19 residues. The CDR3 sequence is CASSSLLAPIGSGGDLWDF. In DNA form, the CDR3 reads TGTGCCAGCAGCTCCTTATTGGCCCCGATTGGTAGCGGGGGGGACCTTTGGGACTTC.